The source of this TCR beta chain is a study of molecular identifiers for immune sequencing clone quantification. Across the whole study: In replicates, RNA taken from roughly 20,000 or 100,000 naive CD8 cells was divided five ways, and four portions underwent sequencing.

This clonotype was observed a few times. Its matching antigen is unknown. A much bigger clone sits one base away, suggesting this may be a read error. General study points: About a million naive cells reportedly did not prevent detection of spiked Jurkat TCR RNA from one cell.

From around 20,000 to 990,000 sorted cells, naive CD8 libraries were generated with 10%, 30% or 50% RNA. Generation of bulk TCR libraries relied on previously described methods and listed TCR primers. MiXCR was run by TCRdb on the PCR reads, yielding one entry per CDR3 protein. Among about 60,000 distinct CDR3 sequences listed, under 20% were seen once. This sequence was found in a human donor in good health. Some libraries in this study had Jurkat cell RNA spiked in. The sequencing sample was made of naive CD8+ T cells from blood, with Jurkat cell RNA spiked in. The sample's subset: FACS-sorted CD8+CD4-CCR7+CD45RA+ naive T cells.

The CDR3 DNA reads as TGTGCCAGCAGTTTATGGGGGGGTGGGGGGTGGGCATCGGAGACCCAGTACTTC. Amino acids: CASSLWGGGGWASETQYF. V gene TRBV28 combines with J gene TRBJ2-5; D is perhaps TRBD2 (6 bases). V lost 0 bases and J 5 bases, leaving 22 bases between the germline ends. The CDR3 contains 18 residues. Germline V gene lookup returns CDR1 MDHEN and CDR2 SYDVKM.